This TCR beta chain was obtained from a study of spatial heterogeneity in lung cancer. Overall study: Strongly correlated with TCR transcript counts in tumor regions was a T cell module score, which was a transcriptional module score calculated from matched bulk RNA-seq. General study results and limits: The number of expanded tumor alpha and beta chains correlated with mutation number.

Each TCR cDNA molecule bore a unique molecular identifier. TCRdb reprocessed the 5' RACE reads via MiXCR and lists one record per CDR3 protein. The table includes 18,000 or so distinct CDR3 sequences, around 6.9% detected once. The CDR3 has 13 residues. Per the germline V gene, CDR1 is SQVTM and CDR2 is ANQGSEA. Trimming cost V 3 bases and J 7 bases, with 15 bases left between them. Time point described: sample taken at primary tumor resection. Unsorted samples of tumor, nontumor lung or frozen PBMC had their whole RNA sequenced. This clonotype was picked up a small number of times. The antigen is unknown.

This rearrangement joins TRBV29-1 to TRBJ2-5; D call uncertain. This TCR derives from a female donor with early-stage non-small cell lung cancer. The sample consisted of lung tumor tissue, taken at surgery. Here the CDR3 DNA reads TGCAGCGTTGACGGCCCGTGGTTAGGGACCCAGTACTTC. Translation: CSVDGPWLGTQYF.